This T cell receptor (beta chain) was recorded in a study of early T cells in non-severe SARS-CoV-2 infection. For the study at large: The chains were unpaired, and the sequenced material was bulk RNA from unsorted whole blood.

This clonotype was counted ten times or more. The antigen is not known. Deletions cut 8 bases from V and 5 bases from J, with 13 bases between. This CDR3 is built from 11 residues. Germline V CDR1 and CDR2: SQVTM, ANQGSEA. Findings and caveats of the study: Anti-spike CD8 responses were favored by VDJdb matching, which missed private and CD4 specificities.

Unique molecular identifiers tagged individual cDNA molecules. A single record per CDR3 protein comes from TCRdb applying MiXCR to the 5' RACE reads. Of tens of thousands of distinct CDR3 sequences listed, around 12% are singletons. This TCR derives from an adult who was a healthcare worker with PCR-confirmed SARS-CoV-2 infection or an uninfected control (not recorded which). The rearrangement links TRBV29-1 to TRBJ2-7; no definite D call. The sequenced material came from whole blood. CDR3 nucleotides: TGCAGCTCCCGTTGGGGTGACGAGCAGTACTTC. It codes for CSSRWGDEQYF.